This T cell receptor beta chain was retrieved from a study of blood T cell repertoires in COVID-19. TCRdb's table, derived via immunoSEQ multiplex PCR, lists solely in-frame clones and lacks some. The sample consists of a few hundred thousand clones, roughly 90% of them appearing once. The specimen was peripheral blood. This TCR was sampled from a man between 18 and 29 years old with active or convalescent COVID-19.

CDR3 sequence: CASSPSGTGALMNTEAFF. In DNA form, the CDR3 reads TGTGCCAGCAGCCCGTCCGGGACAGGAGCCCTTATGAACACTGAAGCTTTCTTT. The rearrangement links TRBV5-5 to TRBJ1-1, with 8 nucleotides matching TRBD1. The V gene end was trimmed by 4 bases and the J gene end by 0 bases; junction bases not matched to a gene: 14. The V gene's germline CDR1 is SGHKS and CDR2 YYEKEE (reference sequence). This CDR3 is built from 18 residues.